Presented here are 32 T cell receptor beta chains from one specimen sequenced in a study of cytotoxic CD8 clonotypes in ibrutinib-treated CLL. Only in-frame clones appear in the TCRdb table, and some are missing; sequencing was by immunoSEQ multiplex PCR. The sample includes just over 200,000 clones, just under 80% of them seen just once. Sequences were derived from PBMCs, sampled after 12 months of ibrutinib treatment. These receptors were taken from a human donor with chronic lymphocytic leukemia.

Only a few counts were recorded for this clone. The chain is built from TRBV6-5 and TRBJ2-7, with 7 bases matching TRBD2. CDR3 length equals 13 residues. V shed 7 bases and J 0 bases; nucleotides not matched to a gene: 3. Germline CDR1 and CDR2: MNHEY and SVGAGI. CDR3 nucleotides: TGTGCCAGCAAGAGCGGGAACTCCTACGAGCAGTACTTC. Residues: CASKSGNSYEQYF.

This clone was counted once. The chain couples TRBV14 to TRBJ2-3, with D perhaps TRBD2 (5 bases). The CDR3 is made up of 15 amino acids. The germline V gene encodes CDR1 SGHDN and CDR2 FVKESK. Trimming removed 2 bases from V and 4 bases from J, with 13 bases in between. The CDR3 here is CASSQTGSGADTQYF. The CDR3 DNA follows: TGTGCCAGCAGCCAAACGGGATCCGGCGCAGATACGCAGTATTTT.

This clone was seen a handful of times. Other nucleotide sequences in the sample specify the same CDR3. This rearrangement joins TRBV2 to TRBJ1-1; 7 positions match TRBD1. The CDR3 is made up of 13 amino acids. The ends lost 6 bases at V and 1 base at J; junction bases unmatched: 2. The germline CDR1 and CDR2 sequences are SNHLY and FYNNEI. The CDR3 bases are TGTGCCAGCAGAGGGACAGCGAACACTGAAGCTTTCTTT. Translation gives CASRGTANTEAFF.

V usage is TRBV7-9 and J usage is TRBJ2-2; D unclear. Germline V CDR1 and CDR2: SEHNR, FQNEAQ (reference sequence). The CDR3 consists of 12 residues. V lost 3 bases and J lost 5, with 4 bases in between. In nucleotides, the CDR3 is TGTGCCAGCAGCTTTTGGACCGGGGAGCTGTTTTTT. The encoded protein is CASSFWTGELFF. The full variable domain, rest sourced from reference TRBV7-9 and TRBJ2-2, is DTGVSQNPRHKITKRGQNVTFRCDPISEHNRLYWYRQTLGQGPEFLTYFQNEAQLEKSRLLSDRFSAERPKGSFSTLEIQRTEQGDSAMYLCASSFWTGELFFGEGSRLTVL.

This clone showed up just once. V is TRBV29-1 and J is TRBJ2-5, with TRBD1 as a possible D gene (6 bases). The germline V gene encodes CDR1 SQVTM and CDR2 ANQGSEA. The V end was cut by 8 bases, the J end by 4 bases, with 20 bases between. This CDR3 contains 14 residues. The CDR3 nucleotides read TGCAGCACCGCACGAGCGGCAGGGGCAGAGACCCAGTACTTC. It codes for CSTARAAGAETQYF.

The gene calls are TRBV6-1 and TRBJ2-7; tentatively, D is TRBD1 (5 bases). The CDR3 runs to 14 residues. V was shortened by 3 bases and J by 2 bases, with 11 bases between the two germline ends. Germline V gene lookup returns CDR1 MNHNS and CDR2 SASEGT. CDR3 in amino acids: CASSEVRVPYEQYF. CDR3 DNA sequence: TGTGCCAGCAGTGAGGTCAGGGTCCCCTACGAGCAGTACTTC.

The J gene is TRBJ2-2, the V gene TRBV6-6; D gene uncertain. The V gene's germline CDR1 is MNHNY and CDR2 SVGAGI (reference sequence). The V gene lost 0 bases and the J gene lost 5 bases, with 13 bases spanning the gap. The CDR3 totals 16 residues. CDR3 region: CASSYSRGSGTGELFF. The CDR3 DNA follows: TGTGCCAGCAGTTACTCGAGAGGTTCCGGGACCGGGGAGCTGTTTTTT.

The chain uses TRBV13 and TRBJ2-7, with unresolved D. Germline-derived CDR1 and CDR2 are PRHDT and FYEKMQ (reference sequence). The CDR3 has 12 amino acids. The V gene lost 5 bases and the J gene lost 6 bases, with 11 bases spanning the gap. This chain's CDR3 is CASSRQKGEQYF. CDR3 DNA: TGTGCCAGCAGCCGCCAGAAGGGCGAGCAGTACTTC.

The J gene is TRBJ2-1, the V gene TRBV4-1; tentatively, D is TRBD1 (5 bases). V dropped 0 bases and J dropped 7 bases, with 13 bases sitting between them. Germline V gene lookup returns CDR1 MGHRA and CDR2 YSYEKL. This CDR3 contains 15 residues. The CDR3 nucleotides read TGCGCCAGCAGCCAAGATCCGCAGGGTCATAATGAGCAGTTCTTC. It is translated as CASSQDPQGHNEQFF.

This clone has only a few counts. The chain recombines TRBV15 with TRBJ2-3; D unclear. Trimming pared 5 bases from V and 9 bases from J, leaving 12 bases between. In germline, CDR1 is LNHNV, CDR2 YYDKDF (reference sequence). This CDR3 is 12 amino acids long. The CDR3 nucleotides are TGTGCCACCAGCCAGCTTGAGGCGACGCAGTATTTT. Its protein product is CATSQLEATQYF.

This rearrangement joins TRBV6-1 to TRBJ1-5, with unresolved D. Germline V CDR1 and CDR2: MNHNS, SASEGT. V gave up 6 bases and J gave up 3 bases, with 9 bases separating them. The CDR3 totals 13 residues. CDR3 coding DNA: TGTGCCAGCAGGCAACAGATCAATCAGCCCCAGCATTTT. Translated: CASRQQINQPQHF.

This clone was seen ten or more times. This CDR3 reads CASSIGAGAKNIQYF. The CDR3 coding sequence is TGCGCCAGCAGCATAGGGGCGGGAGCCAAAAACATTCAGTACTTC. This chain joins TRBV5-1 and TRBJ2-4; D may correspond to TRBD1 or TRBD2 (5 bases each). The CDR3 runs to 15 residues. Trimming shortened V by 4 bases and J by 0 bases, and 11 bases separated the two germline ends. CDR1 and CDR2 (germline): SGHRS, YFSETQ.

The chain links TRBV6-6 to TRBJ2-7; 9 nucleotides agree with TRBD1. Germline V gives CDR1 MNHNY, CDR2 SVGAGI (reference sequence). The ends lost 11 bases at V and 9 bases at J; junction bases unmatched: 11. The CDR3 is made up of 12 amino acids. As DNA, the CDR3 is TGTGCCGGGGGGACAGGGAGCCGTGGGCAGTACTTC. Amino acid sequence: CAGGTGSRGQYF.

The V and J genes are TRBV11-2 and TRBJ1-1, with D uncertain. The ends were cut back, 10 bases at V and 0 bases at J, with 21 bases in the middle. This CDR3 is 16 amino acids long. Per the germline V gene, CDR1 is SGHAT and CDR2 is FQNNGV. The CDR3 nucleotides are TGTGCCACTAGCGGGCGGCGAAACAGTCTGAACACTGAAGCTTTCTTT. Translation gives CATSGRRNSLNTEAFF.

CDR3 residues: CASSPPGATYEQYF. The CDR3 coding sequence is TGTGCCAGCAGTCCTCCGGGGGCCACCTACGAGCAGTACTTC. This chain links TRBV6-5 with TRBJ2-7, with D possibly called TRBD1 or TRBD2 (6 bases each). In germline, CDR1 is MNHEY, CDR2 SVGAGI. This CDR3 comprises 14 residues. Trimming took 5 bases from V and 2 from J, leaving 13 bases between them.

As concerns this clone: This specimen includes other DNA sequences encoding the same CDR3. This chain connects TRBV5-1 to TRBJ2-1, with 7 bases matching TRBD2. The germline V gene has CDR1 SGHRS and CDR2 YFSETQ. CDR3 length: 13 residues. V shed 8 bases, J shed 9 bases, and the junction held 11 bases outside the gene matches. The CDR3 is CASSERGAGEQFF. CDR3 coding DNA: TGCGCCAGTTCGGAGCGGGGCGCAGGTGAGCAGTTCTTC.

This clone was recorded once. The J gene is TRBJ1-2, the V gene TRBV28; 7 positions match TRBD1. Trimming cost V 5 bases and J 0 bases; bases outside gene matches: 6. In germline, CDR1 is MDHEN, CDR2 SYDVKM. This CDR3 is 15 amino acids long. This CDR3 reads CASSPGQEANYGYTF. The CDR3 nucleotides read TGTGCCAGCAGTCCCGGACAGGAAGCTAACTATGGCTACACCTTC.

The CDR3 sequence is CATSRGGTEANYGYTF. CDR3 nucleotide sequence: TGTGCCACCAGCAGAGGTGGGACGGAGGCTAACTATGGCTACACCTTC. V gene TRBV15 combines with J gene TRBJ1-2, with a weak D call TRBD1 (5 bases). This CDR3 comprises 16 residues. Trimming pared 1 base from V and 0 bases from J, leaving 12 bases between. Looked up from germline, CDR1 is LNHNV and CDR2 is YYDKDF (reference sequence).

V is TRBV6-5 and J is TRBJ1-1; D is possibly TRBD1 (6 bases). V shed 7 bases and J shed 1 base, with 10 bases lying between them. Per the germline V gene, CDR1 is MNHEY and CDR2 is SVGAGI. The CDR3 extends over 13 amino acids. CDR3 nucleotides: TGTGCCAGCAAGGGGGGATGGAACACTGAAGCTTTCTTT. Its protein product is CASKGGWNTEAFF.

This clone was observed a single time. This chain links TRBV4-2 with TRBJ2-7; possibly TRBD1 for D (5 bases). The CDR3 extends over 18 amino acids. The V end was cut by 1 base, the J end by 0 bases, with 19 bases between. Germline lookup yields CDR1 LGHNA and CDR2 YNFKEQ. CDR3 amino acids: CASSQVLGLGQSSYEQYF. In DNA, the CDR3 is TGTGCCAGCAGCCAAGTTTTGGGTCTGGGGCAAAGCTCCTACGAGCAGTACTTC.

The CDR3 coding sequence is TGTGCCAGCAGCTTGGGACTAGCGTTGCAAGAGACCCAGTACTTC. Translation gives CASSLGLALQETQYF. This chain joins TRBV5-6 and TRBJ2-5; 8 bases match TRBD2. J gave up 2 bases and V 0 bases, and 3 bases lay outside the gene matches. The CDR3 length is 15 residues. The germline gives CDR1 SGHDT, CDR2 YYEEEE.

V is TRBV12-5 and J is TRBJ2-3; D is unclear. The CDR3 length is 14 residues. Deletions cut 3 bases from V and 2 bases from J, with 9 bases between. From germline, CDR1 is LGHNT and CDR2 FRNRAP. The chain's CDR3 is CASGFGLSTDTQYF. CDR3 DNA sequence: TGTGCTAGTGGTTTCGGGCTTTCCACAGATACGCAGTATTTT.

The rearrangement uses TRBV5-8 and TRBJ2-1, with 10 bases identical to TRBD2. CDR1 is SGHTS and CDR2 is YDEGEE in the germline V gene. V gave up 3 bases and J gave up 7 bases; unmatched junction bases: 7. The CDR3 sequence is 15 residues long. CDR3 DNA: TGTGCCAGCAGCTATGGACTAGCGGAAACGAATGAGCAGTTCTTC. This sequence encodes CASSYGLAETNEQFF.

This rearrangement joins TRBV5-4 to TRBJ2-2; either TRBD1 or TRBD2 may supply D (5 bases each). CDR1 SGHNT and CDR2 YYREEE come from the germline V gene (reference sequence). The CDR3 covers 15 residues. V lost 5 bases, J lost 4 bases, and 15 bases lay in between. The CDR3 loop reads CASRLQGVGTGELFF. The DNA of the CDR3 is TGTGCCAGCAGACTTCAGGGAGTGGGCACCGGGGAGCTGTTTTTT. The full variable domain, completed using reference TRBV5-4 and TRBJ2-2, is ETGVTQSPTHLIKTRGQQVTLRCSSQSGHNTVSWYQQALGQGPQFIFQYYREEENGRGNFPPRFSGLQFPNYSSELNVNALELDDSALYLCASRLQGVGTGELFFGEGSRLTVL.

The chain employs TRBV10-3 and TRBJ2-5; D possibly corresponds to TRBD2 (6 bases). Germline assignment: CDR1 ENHRY and CDR2 SYGVKD. The CDR3 sequence is 13 residues long. The V end lost 5 bases, the J end lost 3 bases, and 10 bases lay between the germline ends. CDR3 nucleotides: TGTGCCATCAGTAAGCCGGGAGAAGAGACCCAGTACTTC. This translates into CAISKPGEETQYF.

The CDR3 region has the DNA TGTGCCAGCAGCCCGGGACAGATCACTGAAGCTTTCTTT. Its translation is CASSPGQITEAFF. The chain has TRBV13 and TRBJ1-1, with 7 bases identical to TRBD1. With 5 bases clipped from V and 4 bases from J, the junction kept 4 bases outside the gene matches. CDR1 and CDR2 from the germline V gene are PRHDT and FYEKMQ (reference sequence). This CDR3 has 13 residues.

The chain couples TRBV9 to TRBJ2-3, with D possibly being TRBD2 (6 bases). The germline V gene has CDR1 SGDLS and CDR2 YYNGEE. V lost 3 bases to trimming and J lost 9 bases, with 17 bases between them. The CDR3 extends over 14 amino acids. DNA for the CDR3: TGTGCCAGCAGCGGAGGGAGGACAACCGAAACGCAGTATTTT. This translates into CASSGGRTTETQYF.

The V gene is TRBV5-4, the J gene TRBJ2-1; 8 nucleotides line up with TRBD2. With 0 bases clipped from V and 8 bases from J, the junction kept 4 bases outside the gene matches. CDR3 length equals 14 residues. CDR1 SGHNT and CDR2 YYREEE come from the germline V gene (reference sequence). The chain's CDR3 is CASSLEGLGDEQFF. Here the CDR3 DNA reads TGTGCCAGCAGCTTGGAGGGACTAGGAGATGAGCAGTTCTTC.

The chain uses TRBV5-1 and TRBJ2-1; tentatively, D is TRBD1 (8 bases). Trimming pared 4 bases from V and 5 bases from J, leaving 16 bases between. Germline loops: CDR1 SGHRS, CDR2 YFSETQ. The CDR3 consists of 15 residues. CDR3: CASSHGQGGHNEQFF. The CDR3 bases are TGCGCCAGCAGCCACGGACAGGGAGGGCACAATGAGCAGTTCTTC.

This sequence joins TRBV28 and TRBJ1-5; the D gene is possibly TRBD1 (6 bases). Germline V gene data show CDR1 as MDHEN and CDR2 as SYDVKM. V was trimmed by 7 bases and J by 0 bases, leaving 13 bases between them. There are 15 residues in the CDR3. The CDR3 loop reads CASMGAAYSNQPQHF. The CDR3 DNA reads TGTGCCAGCATGGGGGCGGCCTATAGCAATCAGCCCCAGCATTTT.

V is TRBV4-1 and J is TRBJ2-3, with TRBD2 as a possible D gene (7 bases). The CDR3 runs to 14 residues. The germline V gene has CDR1 MGHRA and CDR2 YSYEKL. The V end lost 0 bases, the J end lost 5 bases, and 9 bases lay between the germline ends. The CDR3 sequence: CASSQEGGEDTQYF. CDR3 in DNA: TGCGCCAGCAGCCAAGAAGGGGGGGAAGATACGCAGTATTTT.

The chain employs TRBV19 and TRBJ2-6; perhaps TRBD1 as D (6 bases). Trimming pared 5 bases from V and 0 bases from J, leaving 17 bases between. This CDR3 contains 18 residues. CDR1 LNHDA and CDR2 SQIVND come from the germline V gene (reference sequence). The CDR3 nucleotides are TGTGCCAGTAGTTTCCGACGAACAGGGTTCTCTGGGGCCAACGTCCTGACTTTC. It specifies CASSFRRTGFSGANVLTF. The full variable domain, with the rest looked up from reference TRBV19 and TRBJ2-6, is DGGITQSPKYLFRKEGQNVTLSCEQNLNHDAMYWYRQDPGQGLRLIYYSQIVNDFQKGDIAEGYSVSREKKESFPLTVTSAQKNPTAFYLCASSFRRTGFSGANVLTFGAGSRLTVL.